Listed here is a single TCR beta chain. Its antigen remains unknown. These data belong to a study of regulatory T cells in long-lasting Graves disease. Study results and limitations: TCR diversity in persistent Graves' patients was below that of newly diagnosed ones. Fewer public clonotypes were shared by new patients (roughly 970) than by persistent patients (roughly 2,500).

In building TCR beta libraries, iRepertoire HTBI primers were used together with Arm-PCR of CDR3 regions. Original analysis: Across samples, roughly 58 TRBV and roughly 13 TRBJ segments were found. TCRdb redid the calling of the multiplex PCR reads with MiXCR, one entry per CDR3 protein. The V and J calls follow TCRdb's processing rather than the paper's. This table has fewer than 400,000 distinct CDR3 sequences, about a fifth appearing once. The time point was: persistent/refractory GD, antithyroid drugs over 5 years with positive TRAb. From PBMCs, RNA was extracted and then used to make the TCR library. The material sequenced was peripheral blood mononuclear cells (PBMCs), taken when the disease was refractory, from a patient treated with antithyroid drugs. This sequence was found in a female donor with Graves disease.

The CDR3: CASSRPSDSWGTGELFF. The DNA of the CDR3 is TGTGCCAGCAGCCGTCCTTCAGACTCATGGGGGACCGGGGAGCTGTTTTTT. The V gene is TRBV6-2 or TRBV6-3, the J gene TRBJ2-2, with D possibly called TRBD1 or TRBD2 (5 bases each). V shed 6 bases and J shed 5 bases, with 22 bases lying between them. Germline CDR1 and CDR2: MNHEY and SVGEGT. CDR3 length: 17 residues.